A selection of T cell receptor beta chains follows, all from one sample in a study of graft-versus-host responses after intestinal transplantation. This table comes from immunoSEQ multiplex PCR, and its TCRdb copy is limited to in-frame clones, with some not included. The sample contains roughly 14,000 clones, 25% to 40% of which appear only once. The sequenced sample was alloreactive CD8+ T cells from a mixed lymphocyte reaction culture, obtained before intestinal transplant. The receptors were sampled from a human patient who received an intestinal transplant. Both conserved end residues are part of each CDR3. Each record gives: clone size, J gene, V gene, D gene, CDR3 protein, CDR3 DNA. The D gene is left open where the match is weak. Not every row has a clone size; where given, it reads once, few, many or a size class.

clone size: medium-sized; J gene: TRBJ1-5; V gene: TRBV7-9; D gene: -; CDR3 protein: CASSIGGNQPQHF; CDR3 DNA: TGTGCCAGCAGCATCGGCGGGAATCAGCCCCAGCATTTT
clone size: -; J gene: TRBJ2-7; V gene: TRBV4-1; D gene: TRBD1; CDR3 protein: CASSHPGGRGYEQYF; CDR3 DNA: TGCGCCAGCAGCCACCCAGGGGGCCGGGGGTACGAGCAGTACTTC
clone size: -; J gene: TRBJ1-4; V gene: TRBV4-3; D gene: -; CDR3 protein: CASSQGSGLDEKLFF; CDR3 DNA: TGCGCCAGCAGCCAAGGGTCAGGGTTGGATGAAAAACTGTTTTTT
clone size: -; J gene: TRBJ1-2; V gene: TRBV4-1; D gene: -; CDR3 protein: CASRATDNYGYTF; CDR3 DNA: TGCGCCAGCAGGGCGACAGATAACTATGGCTACACCTTC
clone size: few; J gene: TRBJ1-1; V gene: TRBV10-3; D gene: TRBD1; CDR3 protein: CATGTGGLEAFF; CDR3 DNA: TGTGCCACCGGGACAGGGGGCCTTGAAGCTTTCTTT
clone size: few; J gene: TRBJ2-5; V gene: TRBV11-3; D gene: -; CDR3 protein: CASSLPRGKETQYF; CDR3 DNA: TGTGCCAGCAGCTTACCAAGGGGTAAAGAGACCCAGTACTTC
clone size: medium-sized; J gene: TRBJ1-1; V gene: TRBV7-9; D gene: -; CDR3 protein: CASSIGNTEAFF; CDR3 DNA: TGTGCCAGCAGCATCGGTAACACTGAAGCTTTCTTT
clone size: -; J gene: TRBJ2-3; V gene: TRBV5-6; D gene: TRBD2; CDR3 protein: CASSLAEGLAGGSTQYF; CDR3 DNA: TGTGCCAGCAGCTTGGCCGAGGGGCTAGCGGGGGGGAGTACGCAGTATTTT
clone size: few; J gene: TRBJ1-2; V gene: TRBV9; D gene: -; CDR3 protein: CASSPHRDSNYGYTF; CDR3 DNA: TGTGCCAGCAGCCCCCACAGGGATTCTAACTATGGCTACACCTTC
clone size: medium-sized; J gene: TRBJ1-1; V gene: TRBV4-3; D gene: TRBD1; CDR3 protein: CASSQVGQGPMNTEAFF; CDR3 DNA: TGCGCCAGCAGCCAGGTCGGACAGGGGCCTATGAACACTGAAGCTTTCTTT
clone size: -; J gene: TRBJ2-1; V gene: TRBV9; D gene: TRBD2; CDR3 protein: CASSPPGGGSYNEQFF; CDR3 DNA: TGTGCCAGCAGCCCACCCGGGGGGGGGTCCTACAATGAGCAGTTCTTC
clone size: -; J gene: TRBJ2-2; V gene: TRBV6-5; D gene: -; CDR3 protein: CASSYYRSGELFF; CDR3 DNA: TGTGCCAGCAGTTACTATCGGTCCGGGGAGCTGTTTTTT
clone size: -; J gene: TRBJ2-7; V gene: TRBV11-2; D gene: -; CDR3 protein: CASSLYGGASYEQYF; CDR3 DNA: TGTGCCAGCAGCTTATACGGCGGGGCGTCCTACGAGCAGTACTTC
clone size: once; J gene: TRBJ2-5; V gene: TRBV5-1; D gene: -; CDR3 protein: CASSLGWGWETQYF; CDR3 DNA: TGCGCCAGCAGCTTGGGATGGGGCTGGGAGACCCAGTACTTC
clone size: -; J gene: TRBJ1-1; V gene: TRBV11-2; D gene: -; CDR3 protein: CASYRDTLSFDSTEAFF; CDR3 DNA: TGTGCCTCATACCGGGACACCTTGTCCTTCGATTCCACTGAAGCTTTCTTT
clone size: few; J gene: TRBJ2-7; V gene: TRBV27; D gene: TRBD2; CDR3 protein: CASSLAGTKEQYF; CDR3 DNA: TGTGCCAGCAGTCTGGCCGGGACTAAGGAGCAGTACTTC
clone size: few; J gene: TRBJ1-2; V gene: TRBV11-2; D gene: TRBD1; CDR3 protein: CASSLAGTGLATNYGYTF; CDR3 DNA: TGTGCCAGCAGCTTAGCCGGGACAGGGTTGGCAACTAACTATGGCTACACCTTC
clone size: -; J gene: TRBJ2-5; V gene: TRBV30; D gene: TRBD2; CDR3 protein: CACTRGGLTQYF; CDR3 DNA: TGTGCCTGCACGCGGGGGGGCTTGACCCAGTACTTC
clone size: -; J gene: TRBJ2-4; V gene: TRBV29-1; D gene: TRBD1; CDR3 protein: CSVVTGPDIQYF; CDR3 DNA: TGCAGCGTAGTGACAGGGCCGGACATTCAGTACTTC
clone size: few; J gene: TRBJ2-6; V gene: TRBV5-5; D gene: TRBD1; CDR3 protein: CASSISDRAGANVLTF; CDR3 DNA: TGTGCCAGCAGCATCTCCGACAGGGCTGGGGCCAACGTCCTGACTTTC
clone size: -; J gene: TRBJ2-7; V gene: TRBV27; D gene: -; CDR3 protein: CASSGLGQAPYEQYF; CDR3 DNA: TGTGCCAGCAGTGGATTGGGCCAGGCCCCCTACGAGCAGTACTTC
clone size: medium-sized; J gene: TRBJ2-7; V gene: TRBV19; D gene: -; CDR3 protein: CASSIYAGASYEQYF; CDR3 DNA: TGTGCCAGTAGTATATATGCGGGGGCCTCCTACGAGCAGTACTTC
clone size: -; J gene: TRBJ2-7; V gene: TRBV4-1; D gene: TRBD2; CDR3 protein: CASSQGRTSGTYEQYF; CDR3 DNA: TGCGCCAGCAGCCAAGGGAGGACTAGCGGAACCTACGAGCAGTACTTC
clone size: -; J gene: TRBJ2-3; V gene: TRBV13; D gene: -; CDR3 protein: CASSSPTSPTDTQYF; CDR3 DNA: TGTGCCAGCAGCTCCCCCACTAGCCCCACAGATACGCAGTATTTT
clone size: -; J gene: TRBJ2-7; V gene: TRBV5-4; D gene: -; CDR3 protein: CASSLTGYEQYF; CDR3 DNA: TGTGCCAGCAGCCTCACCGGCTACGAGCAGTACTTC
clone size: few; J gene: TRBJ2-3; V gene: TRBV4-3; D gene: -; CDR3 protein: CASSQDGGWGTDTQYF; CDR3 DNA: TGCGCCAGCAGCCAAGATGGGGGGTGGGGCACAGATACGCAGTATTTT
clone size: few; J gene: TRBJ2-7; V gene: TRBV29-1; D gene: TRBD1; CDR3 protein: CSVVPGQAKSSYEQYF; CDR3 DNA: TGCAGCGTCGTACCGGGACAGGCAAAATCCTCCTACGAGCAGTACTTC
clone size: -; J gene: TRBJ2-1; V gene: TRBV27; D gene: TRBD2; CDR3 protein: CASSFSFRVAGLNEQFF; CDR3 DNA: TGTGCCAGCAGCTTCTCATTTAGAGTAGCGGGGTTGAATGAGCAGTTCTTC
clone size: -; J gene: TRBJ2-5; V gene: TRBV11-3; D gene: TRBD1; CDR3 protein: CASSFRQGLQETQYF; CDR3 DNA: TGTGCCAGCAGCTTCAGACAGGGCCTACAAGAGACCCAGTACTTC
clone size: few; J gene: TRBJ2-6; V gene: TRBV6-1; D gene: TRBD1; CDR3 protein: CASSASGTGVWGANVLTF; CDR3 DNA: TGTGCCAGCAGTGCTTCCGGGACAGGGGTGTGGGGGGCCAACGTCCTGACTTTC
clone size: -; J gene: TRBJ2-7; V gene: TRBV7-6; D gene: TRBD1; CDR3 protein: CASSRGTGANYEQYF; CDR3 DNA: TGTGCCAGCAGCAGAGGGACAGGGGCAAACTACGAGCAGTACTTC
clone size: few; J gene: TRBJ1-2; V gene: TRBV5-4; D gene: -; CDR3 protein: CASSLVGGSYGYTF; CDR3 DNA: TGTGCCAGCAGCTTGGTTGGAGGGAGCTATGGCTACACCTTC